This T cell receptor beta chain was identified in a study of identifying expanded T cells in peripheral blood. Data came from immunoSEQ multiplex PCR; TCRdb stores just in-frame clones and leaves some out. This sample carries about 85,000 clones, around nine tenths of them seen once, and the ten largest clones take 2.8%. The trim removed 3 bases at V and 11 bases at J, leaving 15 bases unmatched. Germline CDR1 is LNHNV and CDR2 is YYDKDF (reference sequence). The CDR3 runs to 16 residues. The sequencing sample was made of blood. This sequence joins TRBV15 and TRBJ2-4, with 8 bases lining up with TRBD1. This TCR derives from a person aged 18-70 years in good health. The CDR3 spells CATSRYVGQGDRVQYF. The CDR3, as DNA: TGTGCCACCAGCAGGTACGTCGGACAGGGAGACCGGGTTCAGTACTTC.